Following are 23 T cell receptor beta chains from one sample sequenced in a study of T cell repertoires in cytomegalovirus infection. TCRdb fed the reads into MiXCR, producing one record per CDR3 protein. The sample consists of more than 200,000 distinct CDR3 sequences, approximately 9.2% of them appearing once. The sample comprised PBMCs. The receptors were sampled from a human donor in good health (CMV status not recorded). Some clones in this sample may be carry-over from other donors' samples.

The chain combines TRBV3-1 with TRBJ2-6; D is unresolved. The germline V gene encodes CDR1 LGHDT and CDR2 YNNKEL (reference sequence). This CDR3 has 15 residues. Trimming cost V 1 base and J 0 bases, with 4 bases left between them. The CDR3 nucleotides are TGTGCCAGCAGCCAAGTTCCCTCTGGGGCCAACGTCCTGACTTTC. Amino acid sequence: CASSQVPSGANVLTF.

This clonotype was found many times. CDR3 coding DNA: TGTGCCAGCAGCTTATACTTGGCGGCGAGCTCCTACGAGCAGTACTTC. Its protein product is CASSLYLAASSYEQYF. This sequence joins TRBV7-2 and TRBJ2-7, with D unresolved. CDR1 and CDR2 from the germline V gene are SGHTA and FQGNSA. The CDR3 spans 16 residues. V lost 2 bases and J 0 bases, leaving 14 bases between the germline ends.

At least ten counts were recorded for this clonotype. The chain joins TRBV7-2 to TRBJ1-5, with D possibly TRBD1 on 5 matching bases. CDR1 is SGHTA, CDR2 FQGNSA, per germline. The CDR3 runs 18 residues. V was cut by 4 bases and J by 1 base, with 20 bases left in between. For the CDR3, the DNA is TGTGCCAGCAGCTCCCTACCCCGGGGGACCAGGAGCAATCAGCCCCAGCATTTT. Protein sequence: CASSSLPRGTRSNQPQHF.

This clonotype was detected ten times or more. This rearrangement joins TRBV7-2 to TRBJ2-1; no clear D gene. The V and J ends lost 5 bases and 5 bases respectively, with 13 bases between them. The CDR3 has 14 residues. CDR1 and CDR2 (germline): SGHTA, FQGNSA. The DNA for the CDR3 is TGTGCCAGCAGCCCTGTTAACCGAAACAATGAGCAGTTCTTC. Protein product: CASSPVNRNNEQFF.

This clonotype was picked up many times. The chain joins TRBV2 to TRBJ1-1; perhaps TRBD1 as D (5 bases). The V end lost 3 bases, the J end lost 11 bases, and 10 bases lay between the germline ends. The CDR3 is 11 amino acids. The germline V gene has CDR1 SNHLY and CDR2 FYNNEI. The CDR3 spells CASSESRGAFF. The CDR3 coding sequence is TGTGCCAGCAGTGAGTCTCGGGGGGCTTTCTTT.

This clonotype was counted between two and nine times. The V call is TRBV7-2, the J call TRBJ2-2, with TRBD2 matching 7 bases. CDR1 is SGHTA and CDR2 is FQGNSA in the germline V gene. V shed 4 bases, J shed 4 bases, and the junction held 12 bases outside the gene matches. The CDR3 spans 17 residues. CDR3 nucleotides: TGTGCCAGCAGCTCTAAGGTCCGCGGGAGCCTCACCGGGGAGCTGTTTTTT. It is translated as CASSSKVRGSLTGELFF.

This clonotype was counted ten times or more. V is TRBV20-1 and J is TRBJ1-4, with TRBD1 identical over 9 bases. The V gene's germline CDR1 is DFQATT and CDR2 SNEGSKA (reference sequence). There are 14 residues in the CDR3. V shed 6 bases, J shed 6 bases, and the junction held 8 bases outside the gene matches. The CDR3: CSAPEDRGDEKLFF. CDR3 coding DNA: TGCAGTGCCCCTGAGGACAGGGGCGATGAAAAACTGTTTTTT.

The CDR3 is CASSFISTSGSDTQYF. The CDR3 bases are TGTGCCAGCAGCTTTATATCGACTAGCGGGTCAGATACGCAGTATTTT. The chain is built from TRBV7-2 and TRBJ2-3; 10 nucleotides match TRBD2. CDR1 and CDR2 (germline): SGHTA, FQGNSA. V shed 3 bases, J shed 4 bases, and the junction held 7 bases outside the gene matches. The CDR3 loop spans 16 amino acids.

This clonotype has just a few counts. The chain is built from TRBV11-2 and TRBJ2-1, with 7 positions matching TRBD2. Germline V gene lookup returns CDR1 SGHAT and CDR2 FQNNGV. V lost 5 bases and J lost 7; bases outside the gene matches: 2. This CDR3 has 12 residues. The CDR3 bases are TGTGCCAGCAGCCGTAGCGGGAATGAGCAGTTCTTC. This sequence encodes CASSRSGNEQFF.

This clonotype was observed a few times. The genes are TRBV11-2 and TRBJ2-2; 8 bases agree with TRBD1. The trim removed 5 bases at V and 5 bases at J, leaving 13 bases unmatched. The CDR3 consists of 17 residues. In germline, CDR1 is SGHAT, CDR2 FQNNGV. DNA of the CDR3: TGTGCCAGCAGCCCGCAGGGGGCGCGACGGTCGACCGGGGAGCTGTTTTTT. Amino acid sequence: CASSPQGARRSTGELFF.

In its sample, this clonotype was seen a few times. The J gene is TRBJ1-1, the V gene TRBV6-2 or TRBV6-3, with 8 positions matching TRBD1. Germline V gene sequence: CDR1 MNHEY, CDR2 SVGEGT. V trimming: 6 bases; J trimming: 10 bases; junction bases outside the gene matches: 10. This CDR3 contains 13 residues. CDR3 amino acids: CASSPTGESRAFF. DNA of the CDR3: TGTGCCAGCAGCCCGACAGGGGAGAGTCGAGCTTTCTTT.

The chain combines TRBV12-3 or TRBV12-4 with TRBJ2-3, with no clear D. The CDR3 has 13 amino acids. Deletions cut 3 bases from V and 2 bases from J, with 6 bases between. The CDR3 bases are TGTGCCAGCAGTTTTGGGGTCACAGATACGCAGTATTTT. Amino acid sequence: CASSFGVTDTQYF.

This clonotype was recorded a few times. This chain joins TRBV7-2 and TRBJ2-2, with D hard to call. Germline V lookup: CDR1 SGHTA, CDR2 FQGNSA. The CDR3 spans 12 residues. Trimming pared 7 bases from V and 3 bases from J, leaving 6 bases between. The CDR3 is CASNWDTGELFF. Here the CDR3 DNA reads TGTGCCAGCAACTGGGACACCGGGGAGCTGTTTTTT.

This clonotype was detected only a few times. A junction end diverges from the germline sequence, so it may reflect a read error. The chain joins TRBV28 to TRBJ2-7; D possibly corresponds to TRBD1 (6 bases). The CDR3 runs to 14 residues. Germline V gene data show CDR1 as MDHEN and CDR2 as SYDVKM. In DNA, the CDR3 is TGTGCCAGCAGTTCCCCTCAGGGGTTTTGGCACCTTAACTTC. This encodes CASSSPQGFWHLNF.

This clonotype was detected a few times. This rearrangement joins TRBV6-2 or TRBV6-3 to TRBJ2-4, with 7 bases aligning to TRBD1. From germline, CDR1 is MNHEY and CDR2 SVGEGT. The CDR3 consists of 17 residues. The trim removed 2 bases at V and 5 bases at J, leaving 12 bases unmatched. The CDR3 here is CASSYLQGNNHQNIQYF. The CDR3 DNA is TGTGCCAGCAGTTACCTACAGGGGAACAACCACCAAAACATTCAGTACTTC.

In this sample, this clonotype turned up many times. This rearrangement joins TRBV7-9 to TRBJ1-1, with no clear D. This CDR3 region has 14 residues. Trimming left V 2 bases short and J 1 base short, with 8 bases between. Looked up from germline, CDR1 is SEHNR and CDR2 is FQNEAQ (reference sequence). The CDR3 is CASSLSLENTEAFF. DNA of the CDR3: TGTGCCAGCAGCTTATCGCTGGAGAACACTGAAGCTTTCTTT.

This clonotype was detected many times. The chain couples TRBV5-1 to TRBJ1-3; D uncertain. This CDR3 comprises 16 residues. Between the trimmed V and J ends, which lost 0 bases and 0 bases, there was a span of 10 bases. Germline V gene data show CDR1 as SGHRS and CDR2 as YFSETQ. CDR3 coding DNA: TGCGCCAGCAGCTTGGACAGTCAAATCTCTGGAAACACCATATATTTT. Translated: CASSLDSQISGNTIYF.

The CDR3 DNA follows: TGCGCCAGCAGCTCAGGGACTAGCGGGGTTCAAGAGACCCAGTACTTC. Encoded protein: CASSSGTSGVQETQYF. The genes are TRBV4-3 and TRBJ2-5, with TRBD2 matching over 13 bases. V shed 5 bases, J shed 2 bases, and the junction held 5 bases outside the gene matches. Germline V gene lookup returns CDR1 LGHNA and CDR2 YSLEER. The CDR3 has 16 residues.

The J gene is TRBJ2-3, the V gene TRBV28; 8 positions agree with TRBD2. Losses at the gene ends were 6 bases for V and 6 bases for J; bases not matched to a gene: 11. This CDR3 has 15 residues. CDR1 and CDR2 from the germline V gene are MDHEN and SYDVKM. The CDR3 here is CASSPGGAMADTQYF. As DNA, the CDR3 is TGTGCCAGCAGCCCCGGGGGGGCTATGGCGGATACGCAGTATTTT.

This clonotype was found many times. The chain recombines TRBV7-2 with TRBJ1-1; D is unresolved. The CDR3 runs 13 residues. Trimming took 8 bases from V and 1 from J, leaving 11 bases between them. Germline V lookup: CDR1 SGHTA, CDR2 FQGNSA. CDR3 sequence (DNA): TGTGCCAGCGGTACCTTAGGGAACACTGAAGCTTTCTTT. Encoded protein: CASGTLGNTEAFF.

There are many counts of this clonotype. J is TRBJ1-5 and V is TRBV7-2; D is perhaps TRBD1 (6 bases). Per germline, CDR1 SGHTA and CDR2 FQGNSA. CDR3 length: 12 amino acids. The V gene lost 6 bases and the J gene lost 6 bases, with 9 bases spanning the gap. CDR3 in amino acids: CASSWDIQPQHF. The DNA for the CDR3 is TGTGCCAGCAGTTGGGACATTCAGCCCCAGCATTTT.

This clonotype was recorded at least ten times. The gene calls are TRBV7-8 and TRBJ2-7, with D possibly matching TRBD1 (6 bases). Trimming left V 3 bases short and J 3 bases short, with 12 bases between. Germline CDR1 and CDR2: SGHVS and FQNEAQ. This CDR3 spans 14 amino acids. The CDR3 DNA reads TGTGCCAGCAGCTTGCAGGGGTTCCTCTACGAGCAGTACTTC. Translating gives CASSLQGFLYEQYF. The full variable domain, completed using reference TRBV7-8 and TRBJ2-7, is GAGVSQSPRYKVAKRGQDVALRCDPISGHVSLFWYQQALGQGPEFLTYFQNEAQLDKSGLPSDRFFAERPEGSVSTLKIQRTQQEDSAVYLCASSLQGFLYEQYFGPGTRLTVT.

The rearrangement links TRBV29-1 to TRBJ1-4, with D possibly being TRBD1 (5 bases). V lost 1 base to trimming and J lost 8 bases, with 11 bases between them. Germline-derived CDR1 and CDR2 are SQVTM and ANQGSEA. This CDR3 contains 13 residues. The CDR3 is CSVEVGEEEKLFF. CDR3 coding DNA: TGCAGCGTTGAAGTAGGGGAGGAAGAAAAACTGTTTTTT.